This TCR beta chain came from a study of tumor-infiltrating lymphocytes in localized non-small cell lung cancer. Study as a whole: Some samples were collected after neoadjuvant chemotherapy; smokers, never-smokers and several histologies were included. Tumor tissue and non-adjacent uninvolved lung came from each patient. Whole-study findings and limits: Different pieces of the same tissue were used for each assay. Available tissue quantity limited TCR sequencing to a patient subset.

By its share, this clone is large. Its antigen is not known. Data came from immunoSEQ multiplex PCR; TCRdb stores just in-frame clones and leaves some out. The sample has roughly 12,000 clones; about 70% are singletons. V gave up 0 bases and J gave up 2 bases; unmatched junction bases: 3. Looked up from germline, CDR1 is SGHTS and CDR2 is YDEGEE. The CDR3 extends over 15 amino acids. The sequence was obtained from a human donor with non-small cell lung cancer. V and J are TRBV5-8 and TRBJ2-7, with TRBD2 matching 9 bases. Source material: uninvolved lung tissue not adjacent to the tumor. CDR3 coding DNA: TGTGCCAGCAGCTTGGTTAGCGGGAGTACCTACGAGCAGTACTTC. This sequence encodes CASSLVSGSTYEQYF.